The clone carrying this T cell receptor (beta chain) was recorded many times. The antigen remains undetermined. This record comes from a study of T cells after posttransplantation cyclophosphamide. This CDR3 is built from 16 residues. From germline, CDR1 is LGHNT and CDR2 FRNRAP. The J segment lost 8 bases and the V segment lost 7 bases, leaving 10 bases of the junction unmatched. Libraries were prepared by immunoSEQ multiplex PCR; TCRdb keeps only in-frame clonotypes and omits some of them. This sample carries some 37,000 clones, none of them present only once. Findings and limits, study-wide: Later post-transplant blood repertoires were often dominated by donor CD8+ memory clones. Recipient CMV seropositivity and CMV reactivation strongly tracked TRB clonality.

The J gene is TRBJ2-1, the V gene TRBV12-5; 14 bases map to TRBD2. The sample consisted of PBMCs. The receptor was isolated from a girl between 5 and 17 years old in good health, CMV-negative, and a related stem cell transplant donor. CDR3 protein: CASAMGLAGVRDEQFF. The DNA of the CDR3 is TGTGCTAGTGCCATGGGACTAGCGGGAGTAAGGGATGAGCAGTTCTTC. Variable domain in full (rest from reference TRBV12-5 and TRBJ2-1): DARVTQTPRHKVTEMGQEVTMRCQPILGHNTVFWYRQTMMQGLELLAYFRNRAPLDDSGMPKDRFSAEMPDATLATLKIQPSEPRDSAVYFCASAMGLAGVRDEQFFGPGTRLTVL.